The 4 T cell receptor beta chains below were found in one sample sequenced in a study of blood T cells in healthy people across ages. Alongside a J-beta primer mix, a sample-barcoded 5' primer served in a second PCR lasting about 7 to 11 cycles. TCRdb reprocessed the 5' RACE reads via MiXCR and lists one record per CDR3 protein. The data hold hundreds of thousands of distinct CDR3 sequences, with around 48% observed a single time. Sequencing input: blood. The receptors were gathered from a man aged 25-40 years in good health.

This clonotype was observed a handful of times. The chain recombines TRBV12-3 or TRBV12-4 with TRBJ2-3, with D perhaps TRBD1 (6 bases). V gave up 7 bases and J gave up 2 bases, with 13 bases separating them. CDR3 size: 14 residues. The CDR3 coding sequence is TGTGCCAGCAACAGGGCCCCCCACACAGATACGCAGTATTTT. Translated, it gives CASNRAPHTDTQYF.

V usage is TRBV10-3 and J usage is TRBJ1-2; no clear D gene. The germline gives CDR1 ENHRY, CDR2 SYGVKD. The V gene lost 11 bases and the J gene lost 8 bases, with 24 bases spanning the gap. This CDR3 spans 14 amino acids. The DNA of the CDR3 is TGTGCCGCCCCGACTCACTACACGTTAGGCGGCTACACCTTC. Protein sequence: CAAPTHYTLGGYTF.

The chain links TRBV5-1 to TRBJ1-2; 7 bases line up with TRBD1. The CDR3 extends over 16 amino acids. Per the germline V gene, CDR1 is SGHRS and CDR2 is YFSETQ. Trimming at V came to 4 bases and at J to 0 bases, leaving 9 bases not matched to a gene. The CDR3 region is CASSLLGQEANYGYTF. The CDR3 DNA reads TGCGCCAGCAGCCTCCTCGGACAGGAAGCTAACTATGGCTACACCTTC.

Concerning this clonotype: Being one base from a much bigger clone, this may be a read error. The chain joins TRBV20-1 to TRBJ2-1; D unclear. The CDR3 sequence is 16 residues long. The germline CDR1 and CDR2 sequences are DFQATT and SNEGSKA (reference sequence). V lost 5 bases to trimming and J lost 6 bases, with 23 bases between them. CDR3 loop: CSALHKGRMQCNEQFF. The CDR3, as DNA: TGCAGTGCTCTTCATAAAGGACGGATGCAGTGCAATGAGCAGTTCTTC.